These 13 T cell receptor beta chains share one sample of origin, sequenced in a study of blood T cell repertoires in COVID-19. Data came from immunoSEQ multiplex PCR; TCRdb stores just in-frame clones and leaves some out. Counted here are a few hundred thousand clones, more than 70% occurring once; the ten biggest clones make up under 4%. The sequencing input was peripheral blood. These receptors all stem from a young woman with COVID-19, enrolled during active disease.

V gene TRBV11-3 combines with J gene TRBJ1-5, with D uncertain. CDR3 length equals 13 residues. The ends were cut back, 1 base at V and 5 bases at J, with 6 bases in the middle. The germline V gene encodes CDR1 SGHNT and CDR2 YENEEA. The DNA of the CDR3 is TGTGCCAGCAGCTTAGGAGCGGATCAGCCCCAGCATTTT. It yields the protein CASSLGADQPQHF.

This clone has more than one count but fewer than ten. This chain uses TRBV5-6 with TRBJ1-1, with TRBD1 matching 7 bases. The CDR3 is 13 residues long. The V gene end was trimmed by 3 bases and the J gene end by 5 bases; junction bases not matched to a gene: 4. Germline CDR1 is SGHDT and CDR2 is YYEEEE. This CDR3 is CASSSSGGTEAFF. The DNA of the CDR3 is TGTGCCAGCAGCTCTTCAGGGGGTACTGAAGCTTTCTTT. The variable domain in full, completed from reference TRBV5-6 and TRBJ1-1, reads DAGVTQSPTHLIKTRGQQVTLRCSPKSGHDTVSWYQQALGQGPQFIFQYYEEEERQRGNFPDRFSGHQFPNYSSELNVNALLLGDSALYLCASSSSGGTEAFFGQGTRLTVV.

The chain links TRBV10-2 to TRBJ2-1; weak D call: TRBD1 (6 bases). Between the trimmed V and J ends, which lost 4 bases and 0 bases, there was a span of 13 bases. The CDR3 runs 16 residues. Germline assignment: CDR1 WSHSY and CDR2 SAAADI. In DNA form, the CDR3 reads TGCGCCAGCAGTGTAATTACAGGGAGCTCCTACAATGAGCAGTTCTTC. It encodes CASSVITGSSYNEQFF.

CDR3 nucleotide sequence: TGTGCCAGCAGTCCACTTCGGACAGGGGGCAGGCGGGCTAATGAAAAACTGTTTTTT. Protein product: CASSPLRTGGRRANEKLFF. This chain joins TRBV27 and TRBJ1-4, with 11 bases identical to TRBD1. CDR3 length equals 19 residues. V gave up 5 bases and J gave up 3 bases; unmatched junction bases: 14. Germline loops: CDR1 MNHEY, CDR2 SMNVEV (reference sequence). Full variable domain (rest looked up from reference TRBV27 and TRBJ1-4): EAQVTQNPRYLITVTGKKLTVTCSQNMNHEYMSWYRQDPGLGLRQIYYSMNVEVTDKGDVPEGYKVSRKEKRNFPLILESPSPNQTSLYFCASSPLRTGGRRANEKLFFGSGTQLSVL.

This chain connects TRBV5-1 to TRBJ1-3, with D unresolved. Trimming took off 3 bases at V and 2 bases at J, with 15 bases between the two ends. Looked up from germline, CDR1 is SGHRS and CDR2 is YFSETQ. CDR3 length: 16 amino acids. CDR3 amino acids: CASSWSGLGPGNTIYF. The CDR3 bases are TGCGCCAGCAGCTGGTCCGGACTAGGACCTGGAAACACCATATATTTT. Full variable domain (remainder filled in from reference TRBV5-1 and TRBJ1-3): KAGVTQTPRYLIKTRGQQVTLSCSPISGHRSVSWYQQTPGQGLQFLFEYFSETQRNKGNFPGRFSGRQFSNSRSEMNVSTLELGDSALYLCASSWSGLGPGNTIYFGEGSWLTVV.

The rearrangement links TRBV6-2 or TRBV6-3 to TRBJ2-7; 10 nucleotides match TRBD2. The CDR3 covers 16 residues. V lost 5 bases, J lost 2 bases, and 9 bases stayed unmatched. Germline V gene data show CDR1 as MNHEY and CDR2 as SVGEGT. CDR3 protein: CASSTRAGGFTYEQYF. CDR3 DNA: TGTGCCAGCAGTACCCGAGCGGGGGGGTTCACCTACGAGCAGTACTTC.

This chain connects TRBV9 to TRBJ2-3, with a possible D match to TRBD1 (6 bases). The CDR3 is made up of 16 amino acids. V gave up 0 bases and J gave up 3 bases, with 14 bases separating them. Germline V lookup: CDR1 SGDLS, CDR2 YYNGEE. CDR3 in amino acids: CASSVGVGAATDTQYF. The CDR3 coding sequence is TGTGCCAGCAGCGTAGGTGTGGGGGCGGCGACAGATACGCAGTATTTT.

There are a few counts of this clone. V gene TRBV7-2 combines with J gene TRBJ2-7, with D possibly TRBD1 on 5 matching bases. The V gene's germline CDR1 is SGHTA and CDR2 FQGNSA. The CDR3 totals 15 residues. The ends were cut back, 1 base at V and 1 base at J, with 11 bases in the middle. In DNA, the CDR3 is TGTGCCAGCAGCTTAGGTCCAGGGCAATCCTACGAGCAGTACGTC. Translating it yields CASSLGPGQSYEQYV.

The V call is TRBV30, the J call TRBJ2-5; D not certain. The germline V and J ends were trimmed by 0 bases and 2 bases, with 7 bases remaining between them. The CDR3 totals 13 residues. In germline, CDR1 is GTSNPN, CDR2 SVGIG (reference sequence). CDR3: CAWSVGAQETQYF. The DNA of the CDR3 is TGTGCCTGGAGTGTGGGCGCTCAAGAGACCCAGTACTTC.

This sequence joins TRBV21-1 and TRBJ2-3; TRBD2 reflects the table's D call only, with no check against the DNA. TRBV21-1 is a documented pseudogene. This CDR3 is 15 amino acids long. The DNA of the CDR3 is TGTGCCAGCAGCTCACGAGGGGGGGCCACAGATACGCAGTATTTT. Residues: CASSSRGGATDTQYF.

The chain is built from TRBV5-1 and TRBJ2-2; D is undetermined. V was trimmed by 3 bases and J by 4 bases, leaving 4 bases between them. The CDR3 runs to 12 residues. CDR1 is SGHRS and CDR2 is YFSETQ in the germline V gene. The CDR3 here is CASSWSTGELFF. The CDR3 nucleotides read TGCGCCAGCAGCTGGAGCACCGGGGAGCTGTTTTTT.

The chain recombines TRBV27 with TRBJ1-4; TRBD1 matches at 7 bases. V lost 6 bases to trimming and J lost 8 bases; unmatched junction nucleotides: 9. CDR3 length equals 14 residues. Germline V gene data show CDR1 as MNHEY and CDR2 as SMNVEV (reference sequence). CDR3 in DNA: TGTGCCAGCAGGGCCCAGGGGGTCAGAGAAAAACTGTTTTTT. This translates into CASRAQGVREKLFF.

J is TRBJ2-3 and V is TRBV9, with 9 positions matching TRBD2. The V and J ends lost 4 bases and 0 bases, in that order; junction bases with no gene match: 6. The CDR3 extends over 16 amino acids. Germline lookup yields CDR1 SGDLS and CDR2 YYNGEE. CDR3 loop: CASSPVAGVSTDTQYF. CDR3 sequence (DNA): TGTGCCAGCAGCCCCGTAGCGGGAGTGAGCACAGATACGCAGTATTTT.